Listed below are T cell receptor beta chains from one sample, sequenced in a study of beta chain features in type 1 diabetes. Clones were sequenced by immunoSEQ multiplex PCR, and TCRdb holds only the in-frame ones, with some missing. The profile shows 130,000 or so clones, roughly 15% of them singletons. Sequencing was performed on central memory CD4+ T cells from blood. The receptor set was obtained from a man in his thirties or forties with type 1 diabetes. The CDR3 runs from the conserved cysteine through the conserved F or W. The D gene is left open where the match is weak. The size entry is marked missing in some rows and otherwise reads once, few, many or a size class.

>TRBV19|TRBJ2-5|few|-
CASSDLQGQETQYF
TGTGCCAGTAGTGACCTACAGGGACAAGAGACCCAGTACTTC
>TRBV2|TRBJ1-1|many|-
CASRRGTSRGTEAFF
TGTGCCAGCAGGAGAGGGACTTCTCGGGGCACTGAAGCTTTCTTT
>TRBV7-2|TRBJ2-3|-|TRBD2
CASSVGLGTDTQYF
TGTGCCAGCAGCGTGGGACTAGGCACAGATACGCAGTATTTT
>TRBV29-1|TRBJ2-7|few|-
CSVTGGGDEQYF
TGCAGCGTGACAGGAGGTGGGGACGAGCAGTACTTC
>TRBV9|TRBJ2-5|few|TRBD2
CASSPLAGGQETQYF
TGTGCCAGCAGCCCGTTAGCGGGGGGGCAGGAGACCCAGTACTTC
>TRBV30|TRBJ2-5|-|TRBD1
CAWSGTGNQETQYF
TGTGCCTGGAGTGGGACAGGGAACCAAGAGACCCAGTACTTC
>TRBV5-6|TRBJ1-2|-|-
CASSQYFAGYTF
TGTGCCAGCAGCCAATACTTTGCGGGCTACACCTTC
>TRBV5-4|TRBJ2-3|once|TRBD1
CASSLEGQGTDTQYF
TGTGCCAGCAGCTTGGAAGGACAGGGCACAGATACGCAGTATTTT
>TRBV7-9|TRBJ1-3|-|-
CASSRGQHSGNTIYF
TGTGCCAGCAGCCGCGGACAGCACTCTGGAAACACCATATATTTT
>TRBV7-2|TRBJ2-5|-|-
CASSLVEGPYQETQYF
TGTGCCAGCAGCTTAGTAGAGGGCCCGTACCAAGAGACCCAGTACTTC
>TRBV7-2|TRBJ1-2|many|TRBD1
CASSSQTGSYGYTF
TGTGCCAGCAGCTCCCAGACAGGGAGCTATGGCTACACCTTC
>TRBV7-8|TRBJ1-1|-|-
CASSLDSNTEAFF
TGTGCCAGCAGCTTAGACAGTAACACTGAAGCTTTCTTT
>TRBV28|TRBJ2-2|-|-
CASSPAWGEDTGELFF
TGTGCCAGCAGTCCCGCGTGGGGGGAGGACACCGGGGAGCTGTTTTTT
>TRBV5-1|TRBJ1-6|few|-
CASSLGGVNSPLHF
TGCGCCAGCAGCCTAGGAGGGGTAAATTCACCCCTCCACTTT
>TRBV5-1|TRBJ2-1|few|-
CASRPSTSQGRYTEQFF
TGCGCCAGCAGGCCCTCAACCTCCCAGGGGAGGTACACTGAGCAGTTCTTC
>TRBV11-2|TRBJ2-7|-|-
CASSLGGTDSYEQYF
TGTGCCAGCAGCCTGGGAGGGACAGACTCCTACGAGCAGTACTTC
>TRBV7-8|TRBJ2-3|-|-
CASSLYTDTQYF
TGTGCCAGCAGCCTCTACACAGATACGCAGTATTTT
>TRBV4-3|TRBJ2-6|many|-
CASSQQQGANVLTF
TGCGCCAGCAGCCAACAACAGGGGGCCAACGTCCTGACTTTC
>TRBV30|TRBJ1-4|few|-
CAWSVGGHEKLFF
TGTGCCTGGAGTGTAGGGGGGCACGAAAAACTGTTTTTT
>TRBV19|TRBJ2-1|few|TRBD2
CASSRSGGAPYNEQFF
TGTGCCAGTAGTCGTAGCGGGGGGGCCCCTTACAATGAGCAGTTCTTC
>TRBV18|TRBJ2-5|few|-
CASAPDGQETQYF
TGTGCCAGCGCGCCGGACGGTCAAGAGACCCAGTACTTC
>TRBV30|TRBJ1-6|few|-
CAWSREYYNSPLHF
TGTGCCTGGAGTCGTGAATACTATAATTCACCCCTCCACTTT
>TRBV5-6|TRBJ1-2|few|-
CASSFNQRINYGYTF
TGTGCCAGCAGCTTTAATCAGAGAATTAACTATGGCTACACCTTC
>TRBV4-3|TRBJ2-5|-|-
CASSQERRVQETQYF
TGCGCCAGCAGCCAAGAGAGGAGGGTACAAGAGACCCAGTACTTC
>TRBV10-3|TRBJ1-2|-|TRBD1
CAISATGPYGYTF
TGTGCCATCAGCGCGACAGGGCCCTATGGCTACACCTTC
>TRBV28|TRBJ1-2|-|-
CASSLRPAGYTF
TGTGCCAGCAGTCTACGACCTGCCGGCTACACCTTC
>TRBV9|TRBJ1-3|-|-
CASSVAGWGNTIYF
TGTGCCAGCAGCGTAGCGGGGTGGGGAAACACCATATATTTT
>TRBV6-5|TRBJ2-2|few|-
CASSYSVRAEKELFF
TGTGCCAGCAGTTACAGCGTCCGGGCAGAAAAGGAGCTGTTTTTT
>TRBV6-5|TRBJ2-7|few|TRBD2
CASSYSLAGGYEQYF
TGTGCCAGCAGTTACTCGCTAGCGGGGGGTTACGAGCAGTACTTC
>TRBV6-5|TRBJ2-3|once|-
CASRTSPSTDTQYF
TGTGCCAGCAGAACTAGCCCCAGCACAGATACGCAGTATTTT
>TRBV4-3|TRBJ2-7|-|-
CASSQDWALGEQYF
TGCGCCAGCAGCCAAGATTGGGCGTTGGGAGAGCAGTACTTC
>TRBV7-2|TRBJ2-3|few|-
CASSLNGGGTDTQYF
TGTGCCAGCAGCTTAAACGGCGGGGGCACAGATACGCAGTATTTT
>TRBV5-1|TRBJ2-3|once|-
CASSFFGRGEDTQYF
TGCGCCAGCAGCTTCTTCGGCAGGGGGGAAGATACGCAGTATTTT
>TRBV5-6|TRBJ2-6|-|-
CASSSEDWPGANVLTF
TGTGCCAGCAGCTCGGAAGACTGGCCGGGGGCCAACGTCCTGACTTTC
>TRBV5-4|TRBJ2-5|-|-
CASSLGGISRETQYF
TGTGCCAGCAGCTTGGGGGGGATAAGTCGAGAGACCCAGTACTTC
>TRBV29-1|TRBJ1-1|few|-
CSSPGTLNTEAFF
TGCAGCTCCCCGGGAACGTTGAACACTGAAGCTTTCTTT
>TRBV6-5|TRBJ2-7|few|-
CASSRTAYEQYF
TGTGCCAGCAGCAGGACAGCCTACGAGCAGTACTTC
>TRBV5-1|TRBJ2-5|-|-
CASSLGSGMQETQYF
TGCGCCAGCAGCTTGGGTAGTGGGATGCAAGAGACCCAGTACTTC
>TRBV4-2|TRBJ2-7|-|-
CASSQDVRPTGEQYF
TGTGCCAGCAGCCAAGATGTGCGCCCGACCGGGGAGCAGTACTTC
>TRBV19|TRBJ2-1|few|-
CASSIGAGSYNEQFF
TGTGCCAGTAGTATAGGGGCGGGTTCCTACAATGAGCAGTTCTTC
>TRBV29-1|TRBJ2-3|few|-
CSSSPSTDTQYF
TGCAGCTCTAGCCCTAGCACAGATACGCAGTATTTT
>TRBV4-2|TRBJ2-7|-|TRBD2
CASSQGGASYSYEQYF
TGTGCCAGCAGCCAGGGAGGGGCCAGCTACTCCTACGAGCAGTACTTC
>TRBV29-1|TRBJ2-7|few|-
CSVGEGWANEQYF
TGCAGCGTTGGTGAGGGGTGGGCCAACGAGCAGTACTTC
>TRBV7-2|TRBJ2-7|few|-
CASSRVAGPYEQYF
TGTGCCAGCAGCCGAGTCGCAGGCCCCTACGAGCAGTACTTC
>TRBV6-5|TRBJ2-3|-|-
CASSYSYSTDTQYF
TGTGCCAGCAGTTATTCATACTCCACAGATACGCAGTATTTT
>TRBV4-2|TRBJ2-1|-|TRBD2
CASSQEGTSGGARNEQFF
TGTGCCAGCAGCCAAGAAGGAACTAGCGGGGGGGCCAGGAATGAGCAGTTCTTC
>TRBV4-3|TRBJ1-5|few|-
CASSQDKGQPQHF
TGCGCCAGCAGCCAAGATAAGGGTCAGCCCCAGCATTTT
>TRBV4-3|TRBJ2-3|few|TRBD2
CASSLSGGRDTQYF
TGCGCCAGCAGCCTTAGCGGGGGGCGGGATACGCAGTATTTT
>TRBV7-2|TRBJ2-3|-|TRBD1
CATPRGLTDTQYF
TGTGCCACCCCGAGGGGGCTCACAGATACGCAGTATTTT
>TRBV29-1|TRBJ1-2|-|-
CSAGVWERGYTF
TGCAGCGCCGGTGTGTGGGAGCGTGGCTACACCTTC
>TRBV6-1|TRBJ2-1|-|-
CASSQGMADLYNEQFF
TGTGCCAGCAGTCAAGGGATGGCAGACCTCTACAATGAGCAGTTCTTC
>TRBV9|TRBJ2-3|-|-
CASSVSVGTDTQYF
TGTGCCAGCAGCGTTAGCGTGGGCACAGATACGCAGTATTTT
>TRBV18|TRBJ2-2|-|-
CASSPNDGELFF
TGTGCCAGCTCACCTAACGACGGGGAGCTGTTTTTT